The present TCR beta chain was sequenced within a study of blood T cells in healthy people across ages. Overall study findings and caveats: Investigators viewed diversity estimates from one million T cells as underestimates, the study reported.

Then a second PCR, running about 6 to 11 cycles, was carried out with a sample-barcoded 5' primer and a J-beta primer mix. TCRdb re-analysed the 5' RACE reads in MiXCR, keeping a single row per CDR3 protein. This table holds almost 550,000 distinct CDR3 sequences, 24% found once. This clonotype has a handful of counts. The antigen is undetermined. The same sample was also studied in work on T cells of mothers and their children.

The source is a boy younger than 18 in good health. The sequencing sample was made of blood.

The CDR3 reads CASSKLAGGPNEQFF. Here the CDR3 DNA reads TGCGCCAGCAGCAAGCTAGCGGGAGGGCCTAATGAGCAGTTCTTC. V is TRBV4-1 and J is TRBJ2-1; 12 nucleotides align to TRBD2. V was pared by 5 bases and J by 7 bases, with 6 bases of the junction left unmatched. Per the germline V gene, CDR1 is MGHRA and CDR2 is YSYEKL. The CDR3 sequence is 15 residues long.